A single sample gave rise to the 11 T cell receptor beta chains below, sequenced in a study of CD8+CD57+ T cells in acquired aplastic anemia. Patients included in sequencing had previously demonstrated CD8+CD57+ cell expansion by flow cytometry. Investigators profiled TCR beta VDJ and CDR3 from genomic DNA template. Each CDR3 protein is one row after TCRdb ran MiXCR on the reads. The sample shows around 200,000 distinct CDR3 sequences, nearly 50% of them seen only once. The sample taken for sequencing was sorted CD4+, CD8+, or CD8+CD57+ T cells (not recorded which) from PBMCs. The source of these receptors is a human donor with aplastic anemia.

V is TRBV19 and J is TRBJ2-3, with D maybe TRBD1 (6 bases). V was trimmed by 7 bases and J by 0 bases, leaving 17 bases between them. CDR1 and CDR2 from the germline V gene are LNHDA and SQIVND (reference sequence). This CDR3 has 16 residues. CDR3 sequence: CASKVGAGTSTDTQYF. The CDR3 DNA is TGTGCCAGTAAGGTGGGGGCAGGGACCAGCACAGATACGCAGTATTTT. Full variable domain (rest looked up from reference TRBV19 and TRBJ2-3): DGGITQSPKYLFRKEGQNVTLSCEQNLNHDAMYWYRQDPGQGLRLIYYSQIVNDFQKGDIAEGYSVSREKKESFPLTVTSAQKNPTAFYLCASKVGAGTSTDTQYFGPGTRLTVL.

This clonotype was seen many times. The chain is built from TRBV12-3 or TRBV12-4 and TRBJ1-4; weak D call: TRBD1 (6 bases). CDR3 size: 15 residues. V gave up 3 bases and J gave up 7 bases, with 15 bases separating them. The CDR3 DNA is TGTGCCAGCAGTTTGGGTGCCGACAGGCGTGAAAAACTGTTTTTT. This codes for CASSLGADRREKLFF.

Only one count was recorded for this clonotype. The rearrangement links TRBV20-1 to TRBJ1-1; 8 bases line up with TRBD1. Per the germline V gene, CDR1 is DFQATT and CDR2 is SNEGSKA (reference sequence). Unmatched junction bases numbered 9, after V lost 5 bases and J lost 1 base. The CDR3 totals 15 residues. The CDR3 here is CSAGGGDRTNTEAFF. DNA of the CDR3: TGCAGTGCTGGGGGCGGGGACAGGACGAACACTGAAGCTTTCTTT.

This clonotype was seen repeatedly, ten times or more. CDR3 region: CASSLALAGYSPLHF. The CDR3 DNA sequence: TGCGCCAGCAGCTTGGCCCTAGCAGGGTACTCACCCCTCCACTTT. This chain joins TRBV5-1 and TRBJ1-6; D is perhaps TRBD1 (5 bases). Trimming stripped 0 bases from V and 10 bases from J, with 14 bases between. The CDR3 consists of 15 residues. Germline values: CDR1 SGHRS, CDR2 YFSETQ.

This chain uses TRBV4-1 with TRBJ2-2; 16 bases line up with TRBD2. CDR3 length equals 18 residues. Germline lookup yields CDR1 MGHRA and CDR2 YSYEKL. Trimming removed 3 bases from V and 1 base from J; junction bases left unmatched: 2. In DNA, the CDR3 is TGCGCCAGCAGCCACGGGACTAGCGGGGGGGTGAACACCGGGGAGCTGTTTTTT. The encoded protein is CASSHGTSGGVNTGELFF.

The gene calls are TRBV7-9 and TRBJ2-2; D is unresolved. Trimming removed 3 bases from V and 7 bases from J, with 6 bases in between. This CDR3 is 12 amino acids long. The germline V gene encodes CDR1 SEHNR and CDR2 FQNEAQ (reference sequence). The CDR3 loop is CASSLWRGELFF. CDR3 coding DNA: TGTGCCAGCAGCTTGTGGCGCGGGGAGCTGTTTTTT.

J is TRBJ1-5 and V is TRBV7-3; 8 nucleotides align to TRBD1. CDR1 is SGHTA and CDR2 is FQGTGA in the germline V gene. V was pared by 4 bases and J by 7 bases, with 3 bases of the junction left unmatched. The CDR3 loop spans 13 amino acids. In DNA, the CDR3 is TGTGCCAGCAGCTCTGACAGGGGCCAGCCCCAGCATTTT. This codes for CASSSDRGQPQHF.

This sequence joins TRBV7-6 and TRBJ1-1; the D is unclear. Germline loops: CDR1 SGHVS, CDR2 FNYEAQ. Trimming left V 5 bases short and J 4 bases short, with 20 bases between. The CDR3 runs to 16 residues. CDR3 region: CASSPSPLPMATEAFF. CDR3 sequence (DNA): TGTGCCAGCAGCCCTAGCCCCCTCCCAATGGCCACTGAAGCTTTCTTT.

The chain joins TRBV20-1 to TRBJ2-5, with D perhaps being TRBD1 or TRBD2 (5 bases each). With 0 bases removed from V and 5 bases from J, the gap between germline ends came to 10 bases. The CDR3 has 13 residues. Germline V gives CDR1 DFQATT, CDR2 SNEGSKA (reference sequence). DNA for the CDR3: TGCAGTGCTAGAGATTCGGGGCGGGAGACCCAGTACTTC. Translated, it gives CSARDSGRETQYF.

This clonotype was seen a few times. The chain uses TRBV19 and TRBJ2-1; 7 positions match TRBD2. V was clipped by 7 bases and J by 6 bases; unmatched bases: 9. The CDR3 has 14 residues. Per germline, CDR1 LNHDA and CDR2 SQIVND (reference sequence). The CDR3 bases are TGTGCCAGTACTGCCGGGACTAACGTCAATGAGCAGTTCTTC. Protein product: CASTAGTNVNEQFF.

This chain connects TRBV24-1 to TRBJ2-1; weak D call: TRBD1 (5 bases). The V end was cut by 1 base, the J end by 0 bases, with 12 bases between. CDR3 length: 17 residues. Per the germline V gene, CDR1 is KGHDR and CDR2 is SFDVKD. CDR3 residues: CATSDFKQAFSYNEQFF. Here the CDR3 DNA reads TGTGCCACCAGTGATTTCAAACAGGCGTTCTCCTACAATGAGCAGTTCTTC.